This T cell receptor (beta chain) was observed in a study of cytomegalovirus exposure and HLA in healthy donors. The PCR ran on 60 Vbeta and 13 Jbeta primers. Libraries were prepared by immunoSEQ multiplex PCR; TCRdb keeps only in-frame clonotypes and omits some of them. The sample gives around 100,000 clones, around 73% of which show up once; approximately 1.7% is in the top ten. Trimming removed 6 bases from V and 6 bases from J, with 17 bases in between. Germline V lookup: CDR1 SGHVS, CDR2 FQNEAQ. The CDR3 has 14 amino acids. Sequenced material: PBMCs. The receptor was isolated from a woman aged 35 to 49 in good health and CMV-seronegative. This rearrangement joins TRBV7-8 to TRBJ1-2; D may be TRBD1 (5 bases). For the CDR3, the DNA is TGTGCCAGCAGGCCGGCCGACAGACCCCATGGCTACACCTTC. The encoded protein is CASRPADRPHGYTF.